This T cell receptor (beta chain) was documented in a study of blood T cell repertoires in COVID-19. Overall study context: Sources were T cells, B-cell-depleted T cells, or PBMCs; the material itself was cDNA or gDNA.

V lost 0 bases to trimming and J lost 1 base; unmatched junction nucleotides: 8. The CDR3 sequence is 17 residues long. Germline CDR1 is SGHTS and CDR2 is YDEGEE. TCRdb's table, derived via immunoSEQ multiplex PCR, lists solely in-frame clones and lacks some. The sample lists 150,000 to 200,000 clones; roughly nine tenths were seen once. The TCR comes from a man aged 18-30 years with acute or convalescent COVID-19. Sequences were obtained from peripheral blood. This chain joins TRBV5-8 and TRBJ2-3; 7 bases map to TRBD1. The DNA for the CDR3 is TGTGCCAGCAGCTTGGGTAACAGGGGCTGGGGCACAGATACGCAGTATTTT. Translated, it gives CASSLGNRGWGTDTQYF.